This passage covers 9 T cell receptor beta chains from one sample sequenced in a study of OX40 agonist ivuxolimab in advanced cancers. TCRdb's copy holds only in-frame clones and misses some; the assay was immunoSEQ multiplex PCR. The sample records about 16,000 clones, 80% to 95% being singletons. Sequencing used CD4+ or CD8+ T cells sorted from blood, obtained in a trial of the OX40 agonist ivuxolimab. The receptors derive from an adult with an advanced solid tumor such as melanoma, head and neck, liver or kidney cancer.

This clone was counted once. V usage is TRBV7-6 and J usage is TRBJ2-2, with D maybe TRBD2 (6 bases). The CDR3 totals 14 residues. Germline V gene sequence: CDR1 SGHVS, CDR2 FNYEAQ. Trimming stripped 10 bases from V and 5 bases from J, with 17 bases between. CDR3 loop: CATVQGGRTGELFF. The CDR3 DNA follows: TGTGCCACGGTGCAGGGAGGTCGGACCGGGGAGCTGTTTTTT.

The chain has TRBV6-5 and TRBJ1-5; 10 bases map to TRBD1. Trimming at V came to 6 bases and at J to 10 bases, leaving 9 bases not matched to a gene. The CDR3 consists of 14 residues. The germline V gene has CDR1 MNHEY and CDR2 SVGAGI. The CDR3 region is CASSLRQGADPQHF. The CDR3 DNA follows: TGTGCCAGCAGCTTAAGACAGGGGGCCGATCCCCAGCATTTT.

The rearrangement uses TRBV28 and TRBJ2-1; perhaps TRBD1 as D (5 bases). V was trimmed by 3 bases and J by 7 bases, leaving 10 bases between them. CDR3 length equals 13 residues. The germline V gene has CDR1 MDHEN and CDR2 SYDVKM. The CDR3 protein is CASSLQGGNEQFF. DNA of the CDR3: TGTGCCAGCAGTTTGCAGGGCGGAAATGAGCAGTTCTTC.

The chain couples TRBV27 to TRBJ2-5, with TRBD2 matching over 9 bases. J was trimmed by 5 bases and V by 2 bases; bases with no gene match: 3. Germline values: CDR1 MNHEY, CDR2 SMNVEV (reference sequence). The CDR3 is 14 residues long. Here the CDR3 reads CASSLVSGSETQYF. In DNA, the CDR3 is TGTGCCAGCAGTTTAGTTAGCGGGAGTGAGACCCAGTACTTC.

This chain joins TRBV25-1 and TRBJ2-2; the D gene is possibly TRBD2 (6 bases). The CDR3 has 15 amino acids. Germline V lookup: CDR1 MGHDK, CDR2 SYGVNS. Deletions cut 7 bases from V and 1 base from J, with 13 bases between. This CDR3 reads CASTGDSLNTGELFF. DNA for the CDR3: TGTGCCAGCACCGGGGACTCGTTGAACACCGGGGAGCTGTTTTTT.

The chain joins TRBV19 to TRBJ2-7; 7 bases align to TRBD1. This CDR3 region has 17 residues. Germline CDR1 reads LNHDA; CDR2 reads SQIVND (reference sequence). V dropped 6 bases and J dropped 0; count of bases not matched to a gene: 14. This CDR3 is CASSQPRQGSLSYEQYF. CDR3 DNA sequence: TGTGCCAGTAGCCAACCTCGACAGGGAAGTCTCTCCTACGAGCAGTACTTC.

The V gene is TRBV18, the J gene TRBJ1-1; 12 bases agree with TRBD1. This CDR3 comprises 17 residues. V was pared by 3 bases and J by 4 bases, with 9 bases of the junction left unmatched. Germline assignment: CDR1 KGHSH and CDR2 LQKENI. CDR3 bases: TGTGCCAGCTCACCCGGGACAGGGGGCGCGGATATCACTGAAGCTTTCTTT. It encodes CASSPGTGGADITEAFF. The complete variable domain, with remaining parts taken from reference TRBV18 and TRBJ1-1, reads NAGVMQNPRHLVRRRGQEARLRCSPMKGHSHVYWYRQLPEEGLKFMVYLQKENIIDESGMPKERFSAEFPKEGPSILRIQQVVRGDSAAYFCASSPGTGGADITEAFFGQGTRLTVV.

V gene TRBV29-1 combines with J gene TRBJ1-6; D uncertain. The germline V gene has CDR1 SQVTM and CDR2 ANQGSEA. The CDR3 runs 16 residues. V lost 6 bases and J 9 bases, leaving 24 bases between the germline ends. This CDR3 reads CSVLLPRSSSGSPLHF. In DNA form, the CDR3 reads TGCAGCGTCCTGCTACCGCGAAGTTCCTCGGGTTCACCCCTCCACTTT.

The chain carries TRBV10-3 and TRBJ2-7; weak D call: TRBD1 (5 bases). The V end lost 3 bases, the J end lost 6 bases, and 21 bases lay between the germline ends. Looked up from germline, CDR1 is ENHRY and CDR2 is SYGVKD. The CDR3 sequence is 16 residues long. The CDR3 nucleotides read TGTGCCATCAGTGACCCGACAGACCCCCACCGGTCCGAGCAGTACTTC. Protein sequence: CAISDPTDPHRSEQYF.